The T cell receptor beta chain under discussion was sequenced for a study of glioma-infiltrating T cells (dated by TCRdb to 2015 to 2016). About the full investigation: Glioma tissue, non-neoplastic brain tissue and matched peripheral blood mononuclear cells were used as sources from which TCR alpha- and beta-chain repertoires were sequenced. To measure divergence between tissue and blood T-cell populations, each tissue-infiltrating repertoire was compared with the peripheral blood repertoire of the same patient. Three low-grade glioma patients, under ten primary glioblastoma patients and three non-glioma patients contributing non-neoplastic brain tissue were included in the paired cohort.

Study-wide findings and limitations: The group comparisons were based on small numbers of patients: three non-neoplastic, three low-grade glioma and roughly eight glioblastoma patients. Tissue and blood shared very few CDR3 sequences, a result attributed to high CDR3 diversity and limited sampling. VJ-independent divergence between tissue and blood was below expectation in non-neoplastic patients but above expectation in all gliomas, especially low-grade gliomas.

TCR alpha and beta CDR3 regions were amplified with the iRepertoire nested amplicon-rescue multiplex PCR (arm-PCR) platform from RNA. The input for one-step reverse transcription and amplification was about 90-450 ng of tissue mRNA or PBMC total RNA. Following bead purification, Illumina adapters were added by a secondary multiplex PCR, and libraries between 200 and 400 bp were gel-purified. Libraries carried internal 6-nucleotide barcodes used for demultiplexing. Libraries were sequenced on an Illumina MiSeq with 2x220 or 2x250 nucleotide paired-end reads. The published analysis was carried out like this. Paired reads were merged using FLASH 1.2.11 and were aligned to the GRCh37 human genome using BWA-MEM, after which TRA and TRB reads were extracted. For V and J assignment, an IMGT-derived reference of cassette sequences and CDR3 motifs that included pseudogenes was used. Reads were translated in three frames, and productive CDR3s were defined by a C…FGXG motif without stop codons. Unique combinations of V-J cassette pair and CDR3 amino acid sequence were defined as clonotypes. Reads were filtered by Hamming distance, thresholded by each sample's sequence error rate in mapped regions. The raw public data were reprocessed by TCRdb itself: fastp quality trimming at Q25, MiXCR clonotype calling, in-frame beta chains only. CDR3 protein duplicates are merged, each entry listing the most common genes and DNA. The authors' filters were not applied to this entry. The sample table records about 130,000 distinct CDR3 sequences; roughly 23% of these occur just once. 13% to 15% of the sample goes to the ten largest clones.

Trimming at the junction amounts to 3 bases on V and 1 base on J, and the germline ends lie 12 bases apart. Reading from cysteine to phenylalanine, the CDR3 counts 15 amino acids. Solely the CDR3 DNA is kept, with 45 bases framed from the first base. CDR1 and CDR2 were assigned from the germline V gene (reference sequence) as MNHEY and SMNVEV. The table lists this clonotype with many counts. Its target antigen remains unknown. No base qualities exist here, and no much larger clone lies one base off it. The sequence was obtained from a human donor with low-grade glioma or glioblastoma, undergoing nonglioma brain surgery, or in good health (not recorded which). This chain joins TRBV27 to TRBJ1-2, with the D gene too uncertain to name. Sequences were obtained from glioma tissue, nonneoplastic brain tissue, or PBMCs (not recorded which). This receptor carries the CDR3 CASSFRALNNYGYTF. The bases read TGTGCCAGCAGTTTCCGGGCCCTAAATAACTATGGCTACACCTTC.